One T cell receptor (beta chain) is described in this entry. The entry originates in a study of blood T cell repertoires in COVID-19. Across the study: COVID-19 samples from acute and convalescent phases originated in the United States, Italy and Spain. The analysed material was cDNA or gDNA that came from T cells, B-cell-depleted T cells, or PBMCs.

The germline V gene has CDR1 SGHTA and CDR2 FQGTGA. V was clipped by 5 bases and J by 3 bases, with 13 bases between them. The CDR3 loop spans 15 amino acids. TCRdb's copy holds only in-frame clones and misses some; the assay was immunoSEQ multiplex PCR. Here the sample spans about 87,000 clones, approximately 92% being singletons. The sequence was obtained from a woman of 80 years or more with active COVID-19. Source material: peripheral blood. The chain carries TRBV7-3 and TRBJ2-2, with D possibly being TRBD1 (6 bases). The CDR3 sequence: CASSAGTQYTGELFF. CDR3 sequence (DNA): TGTGCCAGCAGCGCAGGGACACAATACACCGGGGAGCTGTTTTTT.